The entry below describes one T cell receptor (beta chain). Its antigen is as yet unknown. The data are from a study of cytomegalovirus exposure and HLA in healthy donors. Study observations and caveats: It was taken for granted in presence/absence analyses that sequencing depth across donors was roughly uniform.

The PCR ran on 60 Vbeta and 13 Jbeta primers. The method was immunoSEQ multiplex PCR; TCRdb's version includes in-frame clones alone and lacks a portion of them. The sample lists 170,000 or so clones; around 77% were seen once. In germline, CDR1 is SGHDT, CDR2 YYEEEE. J lost 8 bases, V lost 1 base, and 3 bases had no gene match. This CDR3 is 13 amino acids long. The sequence came from a woman aged 25 to 39 in good health and CMV-seronegative. Sequencing was performed on PBMCs. This chain connects TRBV5-6 to TRBJ1-5, with TRBD1 matching over 7 bases. CDR3 sequence (DNA): TGTGCCAGCAGCTTGTTAGGGGGCAAGCCCCAGCATTTT. It codes for CASSLLGGKPQHF. The whole variable domain, filled in from reference TRBV5-6 and TRBJ1-5, reads DAGVTQSPTHLIKTRGQQVTLRCSPKSGHDTVSWYQQALGQGPQFIFQYYEEEERQRGNFPDRFSGHQFPNYSSELNVNALLLGDSALYLCASSLLGGKPQHFGDGTRLSIL.